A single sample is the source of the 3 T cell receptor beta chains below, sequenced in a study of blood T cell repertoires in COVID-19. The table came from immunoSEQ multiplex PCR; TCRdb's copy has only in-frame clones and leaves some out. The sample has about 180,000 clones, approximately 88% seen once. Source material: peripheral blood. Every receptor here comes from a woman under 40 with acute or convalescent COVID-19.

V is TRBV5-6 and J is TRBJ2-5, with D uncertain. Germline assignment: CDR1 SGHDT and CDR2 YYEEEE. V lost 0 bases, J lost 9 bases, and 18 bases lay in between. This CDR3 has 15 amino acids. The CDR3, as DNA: TGTGCCAGCAGCTTGGCAGCGACCCACCAATATGCCCAGTACTTC. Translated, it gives CASSLAATHQYAQYF.

Here the CDR3 DNA reads TGTGCCAGCAGTTCGGAACTAGTGCGGTACTTC. Residues: CASSSELVRYF. The rearrangement joins TRBV6-6 to TRBJ2-7; weak D call: TRBD2 (5 bases). Trimming stripped 4 bases from V and 12 bases from J, with 13 bases between. CDR3 size: 11 residues. Germline V gene lookup returns CDR1 MNHNY and CDR2 SVGAGI (reference sequence).

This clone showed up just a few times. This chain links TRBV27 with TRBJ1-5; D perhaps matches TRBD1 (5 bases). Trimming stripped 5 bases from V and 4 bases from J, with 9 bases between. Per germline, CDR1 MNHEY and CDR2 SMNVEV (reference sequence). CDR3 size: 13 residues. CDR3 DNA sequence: TGTGCCAGCAGTCAGGGTACTAATCAGCCCCAGCATTTT. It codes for CASSQGTNQPQHF.